Listed here is a single T cell receptor (beta chain). Its antigen is unidentified. This entry comes from a study of T cell responses to AZD1222 COVID-19 vaccine. Method: immunoSEQ multiplex PCR; TCRdb's copy keeps in-frame clones and lacks some. The sample lists fewer than 100,000 clones; about nine tenths were seen once. CDR3 size: 13 residues. Trimming took off 3 bases at V and 6 bases at J, with 9 bases between the two ends. From germline, CDR1 is MNHEY and CDR2 SVGAGI. General study points: Dominant CD4 TCR responses targeted spike regions 160-218 and 743-854. A mostly white British donor set with more females was recruited, and clonal diversity was possibly underestimated.

The clonotype was recovered from an adult who received the AZD1222 COVID-19 vaccine. The specimen was peripheral blood, collected 28 days after the second AZD1222 dose. The V gene is TRBV6-5, the J gene TRBJ2-1; D is perhaps TRBD2 (5 bases). This chain's CDR3 is CASSYPGFNEQFF. The CDR3 nucleotides are TGTGCCAGCAGTTATCCGGGGTTCAATGAGCAGTTCTTC.